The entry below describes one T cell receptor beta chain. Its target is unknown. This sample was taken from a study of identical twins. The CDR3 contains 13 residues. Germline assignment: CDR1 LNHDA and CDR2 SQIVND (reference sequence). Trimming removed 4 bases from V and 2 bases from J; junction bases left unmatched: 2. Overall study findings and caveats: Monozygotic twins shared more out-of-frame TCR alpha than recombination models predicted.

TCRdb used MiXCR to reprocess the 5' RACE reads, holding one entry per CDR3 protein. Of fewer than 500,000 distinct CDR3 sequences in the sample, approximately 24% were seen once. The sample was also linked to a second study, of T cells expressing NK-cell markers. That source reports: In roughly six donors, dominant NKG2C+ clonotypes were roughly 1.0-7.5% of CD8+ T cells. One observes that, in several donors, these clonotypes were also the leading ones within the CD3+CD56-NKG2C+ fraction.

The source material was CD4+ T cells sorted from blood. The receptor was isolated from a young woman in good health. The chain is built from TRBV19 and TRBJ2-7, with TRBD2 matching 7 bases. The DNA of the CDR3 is TGTGCCAGTAGTAACAGCGGGACCTACGAGCAGTACTTC. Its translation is CASSNSGTYEQYF.